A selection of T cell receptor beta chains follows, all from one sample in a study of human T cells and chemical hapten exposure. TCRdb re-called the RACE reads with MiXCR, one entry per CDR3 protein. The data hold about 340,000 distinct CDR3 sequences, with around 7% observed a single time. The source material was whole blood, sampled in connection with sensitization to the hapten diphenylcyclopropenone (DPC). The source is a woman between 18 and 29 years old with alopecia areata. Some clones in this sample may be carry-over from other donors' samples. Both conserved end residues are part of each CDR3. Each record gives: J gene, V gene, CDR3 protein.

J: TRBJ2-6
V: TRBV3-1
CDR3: CASSRKSQGISGANVLTF

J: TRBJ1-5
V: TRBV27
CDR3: CASRDGYSNQPQHF

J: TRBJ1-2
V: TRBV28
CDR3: CASSPPGFYDYGYTF

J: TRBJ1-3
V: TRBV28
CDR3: CASRLDSHSGNTIYF

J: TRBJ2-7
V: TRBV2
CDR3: CASSEKYFEQYF

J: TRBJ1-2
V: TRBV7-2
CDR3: CASSLAQGRGVYGYTF

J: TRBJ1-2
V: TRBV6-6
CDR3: CASNHRTGGNYGYTF

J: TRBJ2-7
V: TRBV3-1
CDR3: CASSRRDYEQYF

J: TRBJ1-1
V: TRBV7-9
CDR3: CASSLGSSTNTEAFF

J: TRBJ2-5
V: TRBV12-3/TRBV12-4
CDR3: CASKDGHEQENQYF